This T cell receptor (beta chain) was sequenced for a study of Ad26.COV2.S vaccination and SARS-CoV-2 variants. Study background: The study gave Ad26.COV2.S intramuscularly, once or twice 56 days apart.

The germline gives CDR1 SGHVS, CDR2 FNYEAQ. V was pared by 4 bases and J by 2 bases, with 1 base of the junction left unmatched. The CDR3 length is 14 residues. Only in-frame clones appear in the TCRdb table, and some are missing; sequencing was by immunoSEQ multiplex PCR. Of around 320,000 clones detected, around nine tenths appear once; the ten largest clones hold around 3.6%. Treatment meaning: roughly 20 received Ad26.COV2.S at low or high dose, single or two shots; about five received placebo; per-sample allocation not given. The investigators took samples on day 63 after the first vaccine or placebo injection. Recruitment in Boston yielded a donor of adult age, 18-55 years. General study points: The breadth of spike-specific CD8+ and CD4+ T cell responses after vaccination was reportedly substantial.

Regarding this clone: Its cognate antigen is unknown.

The genes are TRBV7-6 and TRBJ1-3, with 8 nucleotides matching TRBD1. The sequences come from peripheral blood, collected in a trial of Ad26.COV2.S vaccine versus placebo. The receptor's source is a person aged 18-60 years who received the Ad26.COV2.S COVID-19 vaccine or a placebo. CDR3 region: CASSSTGAGNTIYF. The CDR3 region has the DNA TGTGCCAGCAGCTCGACAGGGGCTGGAAACACCATATATTTT.